This T cell receptor (beta chain) appears in the sequencing data of a study of regulatory T cells in long-lasting Graves disease. V gave up 5 bases and J gave up 3 bases, with 16 bases separating them. Germline V gene data show CDR1 as SNHLY and CDR2 as FYNNEI. This CDR3 spans 15 amino acids. This sample's time point: persistent/refractory GD, antithyroid drugs over 5 years with positive TRAb. From PBMCs, RNA was extracted and then used to make the TCR library. CDR3-region Arm-PCR and iRepertoire HTBI primers produced the TCR beta libraries. TCRdb reprocessed the multiplex PCR reads with MiXCR, giving one entry per CDR3 protein. The sample yields roughly 500,000 distinct CDR3 sequences, about 22% seen once.

Source: peripheral blood mononuclear cells (PBMCs), taken when the disease was refractory, from a patient treated with antithyroid drugs. This chain joins TRBV2 and TRBJ1-2; TRBD1 might be the D (5 bases). This sequence originates from a female donor with Graves disease. This chain's CDR3 is CASSTGTSGDYGYTF. The CDR3 DNA reads as TGTGCCAGCAGTACCGGGACCTCGGGGGACTATGGCTACACCTTC. Filled out from reference TRBV2 and TRBJ1-2, the complete variable domain reads EPEVTQTPSHQVTQMGQEVILRCVPISNHLYFYWYRQILGQKVEFLVSFYNNEISEKSEIFDDQFSVERPDGSNFTLKIRSTKLEDSAMYFCASSTGTSGDYGYTFGSGTRLTVV.